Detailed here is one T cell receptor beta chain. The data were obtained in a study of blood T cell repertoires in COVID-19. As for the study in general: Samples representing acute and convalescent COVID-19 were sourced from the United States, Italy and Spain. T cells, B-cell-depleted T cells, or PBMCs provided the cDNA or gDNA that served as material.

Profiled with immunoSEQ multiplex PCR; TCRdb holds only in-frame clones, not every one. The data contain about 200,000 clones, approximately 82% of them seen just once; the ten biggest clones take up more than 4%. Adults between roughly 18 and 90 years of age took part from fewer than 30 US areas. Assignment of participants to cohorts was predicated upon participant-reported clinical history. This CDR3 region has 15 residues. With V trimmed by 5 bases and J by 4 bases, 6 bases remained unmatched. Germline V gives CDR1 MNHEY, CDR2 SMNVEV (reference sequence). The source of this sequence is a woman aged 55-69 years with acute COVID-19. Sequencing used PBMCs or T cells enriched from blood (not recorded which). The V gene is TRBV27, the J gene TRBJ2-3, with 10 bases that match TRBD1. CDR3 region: CASSPGQGRPDTQYF. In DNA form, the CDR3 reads TGTGCCAGCAGTCCGGGACAGGGGAGACCAGATACGCAGTATTTT.